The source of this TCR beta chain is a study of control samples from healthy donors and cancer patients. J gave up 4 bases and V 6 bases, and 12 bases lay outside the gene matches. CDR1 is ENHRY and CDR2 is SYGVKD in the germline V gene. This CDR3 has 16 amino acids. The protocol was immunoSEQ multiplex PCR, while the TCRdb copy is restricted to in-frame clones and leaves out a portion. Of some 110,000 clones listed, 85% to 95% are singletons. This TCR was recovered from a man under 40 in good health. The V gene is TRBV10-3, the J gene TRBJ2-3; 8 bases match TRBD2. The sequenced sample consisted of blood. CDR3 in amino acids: CAISGGLAERADTQYF. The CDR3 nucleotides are TGTGCCATCAGCGGTGGACTAGCCGAGAGAGCAGATACGCAGTATTTT.